This T cell receptor beta chain was sequenced during a study of identical twins. The V end lost 6 bases, the J end lost 2 bases, and 19 bases lay between the germline ends. Germline assignment: CDR1 SGHRS and CDR2 YFSETQ. The CDR3 contains 16 residues. MiXCR was run by TCRdb on the 5' RACE reads, yielding one entry per CDR3 protein. The sample has roughly 200,000 distinct CDR3 sequences, 7.5% seen once. This same sample was also part of a study on yellow fever vaccine responses in identical twins.

The V call is TRBV5-1, the J call TRBJ2-3; tentatively, D is TRBD1 (5 bases). The TCR sequence derives from a woman in her late teens or twenties in good health. The sequencing input was memory (CD45RO+) T cells sorted from blood. CDR3 DNA: TGCGCCAGCACACCCGACGGCGCAGGGAACACAGATACGCAGTATTTT. Translated, it gives CASTPDGAGNTDTQYF.